This T cell receptor (beta chain) was captured by sequencing in a study of blood T cell repertoires in COVID-19. Across the whole study: Collection of acute and convalescent COVID-19 samples took place in the United States, Italy and Spain. Sample material is recorded as cDNA or gDNA derived from T cells, B-cell-depleted T cells, or PBMCs.

The CDR3 extends over 19 amino acids. V shed 4 bases and J 1 base; nucleotides not matched to a gene: 12. Germline V CDR1 and CDR2: SGHVS, FQNEAQ. In the study's own analysis: Quantification of nucleated cells was approximated via reference gene primer amplification. Repertoires were generated with immunoSEQ multiplex PCR, while TCRdb's copy carries only in-frame clones and drops some. Clonal size and the V and J genes are those of that table, whereas D and trimming came from the DNA. The profile shows around 47,000 clones, roughly 71% of them singletons. This clone was seen a few times. Specimen: peripheral blood. This chain uses TRBV7-8 with TRBJ2-3; TRBD1 matches 12 bases. This clonotype was obtained from a man older than 75 with acute or convalescent COVID-19. The CDR3 region is CASSSPGDRGRVGTDTQYF. In DNA form, the CDR3 reads TGTGCCAGCAGCTCCCCGGGGGACAGGGGGCGCGTAGGCACAGATACGCAGTATTTT.